The T cell receptor (beta chain) described here comes from a study of T cell responses to AZD1222 COVID-19 vaccine (dated by TCRdb to the early 2020s). General notes on the study: AZD1222 recipients whose second dose came at about 4 weeks and those whose second dose came at about 12 weeks were combined into one group, since spike-specific TCR depth and breadth did not differ between the two schedules. Trial participants were enrolled into age subgroups of 18-55, 56-69 and 70-plus years, which contained 148, 28 and 57 TCR-sequenced participants, respectively. TCR sequencing covered over 230 trial participants: about 210 given two doses of AZD1222 and 26 given two doses of MenACWY control vaccine.

The CDR3 regions of human TCRbeta chains were analyzed by immunosequencing. From the authors' description of their analysis: Repertoire TCRs were checked for matches against a reference library of SARS-CoV-2-specific TCRs that had been generated using the MIRA antigen-specificity platform. Breadth was defined as the fraction of unique TCRs that were SARS-CoV-2-associated. Depth was defined as the fraction of total T cells that were SARS-CoV-2-associated. Using the MIRA data, each spike-specific TCR was mapped to the spike region that the TCR reacts to and placed in a CD4 or CD8 class. Log10-transformed breadth and depth values were compared by one-way ANOVA with Sidak's multiple comparisons tests. Here the immuneACCESS table is served through TCRdb, limited to in-frame sequences with V and J called. Missing clones are a known gap in these copies; in checked studies unresolved V genes cover under half, and the rest lacks a known reason. The V and J calls and clone size were taken over from that table, and D and trimming were inferred from the DNA. The sample records tens of thousands of clones, 80% to 90% of which are singletons. The top ten hold roughly 32% of the sample.

The research as a whole found: After two AZD1222 doses, both the breadth and the depth of spike-specific TCRs were significantly higher than at day 0 and than in MenACWY recipients. Reportedly, almost half of the unique spike-specific TCRs recognized epitopes lying outside the regions that are mutated in the B.1.351 and B.1.1.7 variants. CD4 TCRs associated with the vaccine covered the entire spike protein, and the dominant responses were in regions 160-218 and 743-854. Participants were mostly white British and included more females than males, and it was suggested by the authors that clonal diversity may have been underestimated. Because no samples from the day 14 peak response were available, repertoires could be characterized only after the peak T cell response. Conclusions about previously exposed vaccinees are limited because only six or seven AZD1222 recipients were SARS-CoV-2 seropositive at baseline. The 56-69-year group was small, and its depth increase did not reach significance, likely because of low power.

CDR1 and CDR2, looked up from the germline V gene, are SGHAT and FQNNGV. After removal of 3 bases from V and 2 bases from J, the junction retains 5 bases not matched to a gene. The CDR3 numbers 15 residues from cysteine through phenylalanine. Just CDR3 DNA is preserved here, 45 bases in frame from base 1. The sample's time point label, decoded: baseline before first vaccination. The vaccinee samples were drawn from two UK trials, COV001 and COV002, one of which was a single-blind randomized controlled phase 2/3 trial testing AZD1222 (ChAdOx1 nCoV-19) in healthy adults. For TCRbeta chain sequencing, PBMC samples from trial participants were taken at day 0 and at day 28 after the second dose. A word on this clone: What antigen it recognizes has not been identified. No clone much larger than this one lies a single base away; base qualities are absent.

The sample was peripheral blood, taken on day 0 of AZD1222 vaccination. The chain is assembled from TRBV11-2 and TRBJ2-3, with 7 bases in between that match TRBD1. This clonotype was obtained from an adult in good health. The CDR3 has the sequence CASSFGRGITDTQYF. The base sequence is TGTGCCAGCAGCTTCGGCAGGGGGATCACAGATACGCAGTATTTT.